The 6 T cell receptor beta chains given below trace back to one sample, sequenced in a study of T cells in Graves' hyperthyroidism and ophthalmopathy. RNA transcripts provided the source from which TCR beta CDR3 regions were amplified. The TCR CDR3 was amplified in a first-round RT-PCR using the HTBI primer set. TCRdb re-called the multiplex PCR reads through MiXCR, storing one row per CDR3 protein. Of under 450,000 distinct CDR3 sequences listed, about 15% are singletons. The source material was blood. The receptors come from a woman in her twenties or thirties with Graves' hyperthyroidism that later progressed to Graves' ophthalmopathy.

This clonotype showed up many times. This chain joins TRBV5-1 and TRBJ2-2; TRBD2 matches 8 bases. From germline, CDR1 is SGHRS and CDR2 YFSETQ. The CDR3 is made up of 15 amino acids. V lost 3 bases, J lost 6 bases, and 7 bases stayed unmatched. The CDR3 coding sequence is TGCGCCAGCAGCTCCGACAGCGGGGGCTCCGGGGAGCTGTTTTTT. Translating it yields CASSSDSGGSGELFF. The full variable domain, completed using reference TRBV5-1 and TRBJ2-2, is KAGVTQTPRYLIKTRGQQVTLSCSPISGHRSVSWYQQTPGQGLQFLFEYFSETQRNKGNFPGRFSGRQFSNSRSEMNVSTLELGDSALYLCASSSDSGGSGELFFGEGSRLTVL.

This clonotype occurred many times. The CDR3 bases are TGTGCCATCACCCCGGGACAGTATTCCTACGAGCAGTACTTC. Amino acid sequence: CAITPGQYSYEQYF. V is TRBV10-3 and J is TRBJ2-7; 7 bases fit TRBD1. V lost 7 bases, J lost 1 base, and 7 bases stayed unmatched. CDR1 is ENHRY and CDR2 is SYGVKD in the germline V gene. The CDR3 contains 14 residues.

The chain has TRBV2 and TRBJ1-4; D is undetermined. This CDR3 spans 13 amino acids. The germline CDR1 and CDR2 sequences are SNHLY and FYNNEI. V lost 1 base to trimming and J lost 8 bases, with 8 bases between them. CDR3: CASSEGVGEKLFF. The CDR3 bases are TGTGCCAGCAGTGAAGGTGTCGGGGAAAAACTGTTTTTT.

This clonotype appeared many times. The chain employs TRBV20-1 and TRBJ2-5; D ambiguous. The V end was cut by 3 bases, the J end by 3 bases, with 5 bases between. This CDR3 contains 11 residues. CDR1 DFQATT and CDR2 SNEGSKA come from the germline V gene (reference sequence). The CDR3 loop reads CSASVEETQYF. Written as DNA, the CDR3 is TGCAGTGCTAGCGTGGAAGAGACCCAGTACTTC.

This clonotype was detected many times. The chain combines TRBV2 with TRBJ2-2, with D possibly matching TRBD1 (6 bases). The CDR3 runs 17 residues. Per germline, CDR1 SNHLY and CDR2 FYNNEI. Trimming took 2 bases from V and 0 from J, leaving 13 bases between them. The CDR3 is CASSEWLTGSNTGELFF. CDR3 nucleotides: TGTGCCAGCAGTGAATGGCTGACAGGATCGAACACCGGGGAGCTGTTTTTT. The variable domain in full, completed from reference TRBV2 and TRBJ2-2, reads EPEVTQTPSHQVTQMGQEVILRCVPISNHLYFYWYRQILGQKVEFLVSFYNNEISEKSEIFDDQFSVERPDGSNFTLKIRSTKLEDSAMYFCASSEWLTGSNTGELFFGEGSRLTVL.

At least ten counts were recorded for this clonotype. The rearrangement links TRBV10-3 to TRBJ1-2; D is perhaps TRBD1 (5 bases). Per germline, CDR1 ENHRY and CDR2 SYGVKD. V lost 3 bases, J lost 5 bases, and 16 bases lay in between. The CDR3 is 15 residues long. CDR3 DNA sequence: TGTGCCATCAGTGATACGGGGACCCCCTCATATGGCTACACCTTC. Amino acids: CAISDTGTPSYGYTF.